This TCR beta chain was observed in a study of T cell responses to AZD1222 COVID-19 vaccine. Findings and caveats of the study: White British ancestry dominated among donors, who included more females, and clonal diversity was possibly underestimated. Among vaccine-associated CD4 TCRs, coverage spanned spike, with dominance at 160-218 and 743-854. None of the repertoires were sampled until the peak T cell response had passed. Baseline testing showed seropositivity in only six AZD1222 recipients.

CDR1 and CDR2 from the germline V gene are LGHNA and YSLEER. The CDR3 contains 14 residues. Unmatched junction bases numbered 2, after V lost 1 base and J lost 4 bases. Libraries were prepared by immunoSEQ multiplex PCR; TCRdb keeps only in-frame clonotypes and omits some of them. This sample has under 60,000 clones; around 84% occur once, and the top ten carry 9.5% to 13%. This clone showed up just a few times. Its antigen is still unknown. The sample was peripheral blood, taken on day 0 of AZD1222 vaccination. The chain has TRBV4-3 and TRBJ1-1, with 8 bases identical to TRBD1. The sequence was obtained from an adult in good health. The CDR3 DNA follows: TGCGCCAGCAGCCAAGGACAGGGGAGCACTGAAGCTTTCTTT. Residues: CASSQGQGSTEAFF.